This T cell receptor beta chain was sequenced in a study of vaccination effects on CD4 cells after COVID-19. Investigators separated out CD4+ T cells once approximately 11 days of culture had passed. Of the BNT162b2 and mRNA-1273 vaccines, participants received two doses of one or the other. The CDR3 is 14 amino acids. CDR1 is DFQATT, CDR2 SNEGSKA, per germline (reference sequence). Deletions cut 3 bases from V and 6 bases from J, with 15 bases between. A word on this clone: The antigen is unknown.

Generated by immunoSEQ multiplex PCR, the TCRdb table keeps only in-frame clones and is missing some. This sample has more than 60,000 clones, with about 67% found just once. The chain joins TRBV20-1 to TRBJ2-1; D perhaps matches TRBD2 (6 bases). The sequence was collected from a human donor who received a COVID-19 vaccine. The sample was CD4+ T cells from PBMCs cultured without peptide, taken after COVID-19 vaccination. CDR3 DNA: TGCAGTGCTAGTTGGTCCGGGGGTACCAATGAGCAGTTCTTC. This gives the protein CSASWSGGTNEQFF.